This TCR beta chain was captured by sequencing in a study of cytomegalovirus exposure and HLA in healthy donors. About the research overall: Assignment to the Caucasian-associated ancestry cluster applied to 81% of the approximately 420 genotyped donors. Study-wide points: Analyses of presence and absence presupposed an approximately uniform sequencing depth across donors.

Trimming pared 4 bases from V and 3 bases from J, leaving 14 bases between. Germline V gives CDR1 SGHNT, CDR2 YYREEE (reference sequence). The CDR3 runs to 15 residues. The PCR used 60 Vbeta and 13 Jbeta primers. Clones were sequenced by immunoSEQ multiplex PCR, and TCRdb holds only the in-frame ones, with some missing. The table records some 270,000 clones, roughly 91% of them present only once. Turning to this clone: Its target is unknown.

The specimen was PBMCs. J is TRBJ2-1 and V is TRBV5-4; D perhaps matches TRBD1 (5 bases). The sequence was obtained from a girl under 10 years old in good health and CMV-seronegative. CDR3 residues: CASSPPPRGYNEQFF. The CDR3 nucleotides are TGTGCCAGCAGCCCACCCCCAAGGGGCTACAATGAGCAGTTCTTC.